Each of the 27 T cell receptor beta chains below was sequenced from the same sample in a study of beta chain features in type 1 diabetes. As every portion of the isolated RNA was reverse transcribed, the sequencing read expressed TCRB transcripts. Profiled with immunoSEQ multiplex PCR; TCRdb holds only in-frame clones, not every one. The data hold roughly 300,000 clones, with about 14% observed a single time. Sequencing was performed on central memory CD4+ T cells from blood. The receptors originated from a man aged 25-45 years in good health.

As DNA, the CDR3 is TGTGCCTGGAGTGTTAGTTTGGTGAGGGATACGCAGTATTTT. It encodes CAWSVSLVRDTQYF. The rearrangement joins TRBV30 to TRBJ2-3; D ambiguous. Germline V gene lookup returns CDR1 GTSNPN and CDR2 SVGIG (reference sequence). With 0 bases removed from V and 6 bases from J, the gap between germline ends came to 13 bases. CDR3 length: 14 amino acids.

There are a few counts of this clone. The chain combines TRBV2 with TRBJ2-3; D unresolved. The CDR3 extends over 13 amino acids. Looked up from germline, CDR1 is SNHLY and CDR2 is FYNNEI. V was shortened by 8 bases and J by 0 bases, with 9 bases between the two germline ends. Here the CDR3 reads CASWKTSTDTQYF. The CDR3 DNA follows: TGTGCCAGCTGGAAAACTAGCACAGATACGCAGTATTTT.

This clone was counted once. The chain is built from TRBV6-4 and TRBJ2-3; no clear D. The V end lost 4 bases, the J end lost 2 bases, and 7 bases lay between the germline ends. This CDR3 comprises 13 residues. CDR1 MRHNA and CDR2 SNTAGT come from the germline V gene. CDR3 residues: CASSAFLTDTQYF. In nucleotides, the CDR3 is TGTGCCAGCAGTGCCTTCCTCACAGATACGCAGTATTTT.

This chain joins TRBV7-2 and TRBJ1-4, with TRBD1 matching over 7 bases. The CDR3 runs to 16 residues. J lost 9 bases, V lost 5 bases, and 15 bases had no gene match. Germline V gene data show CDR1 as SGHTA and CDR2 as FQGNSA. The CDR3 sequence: CASSPSMRQGTQKLFF. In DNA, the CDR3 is TGTGCCAGCAGCCCCTCGATGCGACAGGGAACTCAAAAACTGTTTTTT.

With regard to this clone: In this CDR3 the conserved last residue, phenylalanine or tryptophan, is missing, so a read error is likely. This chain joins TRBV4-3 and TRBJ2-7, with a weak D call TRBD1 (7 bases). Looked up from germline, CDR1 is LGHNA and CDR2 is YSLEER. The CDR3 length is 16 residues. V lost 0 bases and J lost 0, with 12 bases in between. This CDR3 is CASSQEAQGGSYEQYL. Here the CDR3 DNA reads TGCGCCAGCAGCCAAGAGGCTCAGGGGGGCTCCTACGAGCAGTACCTC.

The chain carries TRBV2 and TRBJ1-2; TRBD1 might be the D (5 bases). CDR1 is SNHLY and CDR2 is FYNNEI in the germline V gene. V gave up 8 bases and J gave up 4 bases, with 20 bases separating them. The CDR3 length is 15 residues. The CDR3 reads CASLPRDPLGYGYTF. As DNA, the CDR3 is TGTGCCAGCCTCCCGAGGGACCCACTGGGCTATGGCTACACCTTC.

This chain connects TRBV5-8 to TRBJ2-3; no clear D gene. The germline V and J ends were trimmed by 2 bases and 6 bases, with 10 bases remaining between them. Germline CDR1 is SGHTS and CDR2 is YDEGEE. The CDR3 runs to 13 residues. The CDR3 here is CASSLPAFDTQYF. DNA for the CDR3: TGTGCCAGCAGCTTACCGGCCTTCGATACGCAGTATTTT.

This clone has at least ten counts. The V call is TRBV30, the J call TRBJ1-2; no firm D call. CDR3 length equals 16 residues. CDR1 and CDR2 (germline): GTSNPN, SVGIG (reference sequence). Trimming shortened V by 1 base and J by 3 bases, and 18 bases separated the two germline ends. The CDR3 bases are TGTGCCTGGAGTGCCCAAACAGTCACCCGTGACTATGGCTACACCTTC. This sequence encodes CAWSAQTVTRDYGYTF.

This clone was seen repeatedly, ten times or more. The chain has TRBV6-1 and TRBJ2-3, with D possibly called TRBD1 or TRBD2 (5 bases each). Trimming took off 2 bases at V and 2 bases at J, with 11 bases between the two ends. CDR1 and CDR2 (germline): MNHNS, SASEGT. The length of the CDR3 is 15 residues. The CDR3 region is CASSEPGLNTDTQYF. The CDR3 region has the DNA TGTGCCAGCAGTGAACCGGGGCTAAACACAGATACGCAGTATTTT.

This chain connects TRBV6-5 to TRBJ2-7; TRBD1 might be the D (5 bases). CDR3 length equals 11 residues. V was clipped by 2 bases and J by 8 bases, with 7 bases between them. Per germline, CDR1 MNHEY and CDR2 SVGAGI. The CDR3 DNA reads TGTGCCAGCAGTTACCCAGGGCAGCAGTACGTC. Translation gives CASSYPGQQYV.

CDR3 sequence (DNA): TGTGCCACCAGCCGAGGACTAGCGGGGGGGCCAGAGACCCAGTACTTC. It codes for CATSRGLAGGPETQYF. The V call is TRBV15, the J call TRBJ2-5; 15 bases are shared with TRBD2. Germline trimming cut 5 bases from V and 4 bases from J; bases unmatched to any gene: 5. The CDR3 is 16 residues long. Germline-derived CDR1 and CDR2 are LNHNV and YYDKDF (reference sequence).

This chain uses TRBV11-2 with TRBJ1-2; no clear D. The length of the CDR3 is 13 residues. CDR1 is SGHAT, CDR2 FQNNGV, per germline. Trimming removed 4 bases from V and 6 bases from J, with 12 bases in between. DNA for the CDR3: TGTGCCAGCAGCTCAATTTCTTGGGATGGCTACACCTTC. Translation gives CASSSISWDGYTF. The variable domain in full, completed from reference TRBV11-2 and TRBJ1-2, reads EAGVAQSPRYKIIEKRQSVAFWCNPISGHATLYWYQQILGQGPKLLIQFQNNGVVDDSQLPKDRFSAERLKGVDSTLKIQPAKLEDSAVYLCASSSISWDGYTFGSGTRLTVV.

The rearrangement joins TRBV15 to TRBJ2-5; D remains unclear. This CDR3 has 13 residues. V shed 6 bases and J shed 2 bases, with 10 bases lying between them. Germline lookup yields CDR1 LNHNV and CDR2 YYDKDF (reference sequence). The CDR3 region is CATSTPNQETQYF. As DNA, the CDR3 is TGTGCCACCAGTACACCGAATCAAGAGACCCAGTACTTC.

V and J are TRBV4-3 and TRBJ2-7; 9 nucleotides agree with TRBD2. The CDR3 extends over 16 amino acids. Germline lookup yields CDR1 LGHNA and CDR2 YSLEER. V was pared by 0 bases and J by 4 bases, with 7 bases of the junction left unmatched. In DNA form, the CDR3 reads TGCGCCAGCAGCCAAGAGCTTAGCGGGAGAATGTACGAGCAGTACGTC. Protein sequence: CASSQELSGRMYEQYV.

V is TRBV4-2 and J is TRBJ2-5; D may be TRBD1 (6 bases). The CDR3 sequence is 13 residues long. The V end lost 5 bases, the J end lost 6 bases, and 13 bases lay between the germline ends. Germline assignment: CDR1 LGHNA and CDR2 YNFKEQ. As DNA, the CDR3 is TGTGCCAGCAGCTTAACGACAGGAAAGACCCAGTACTTC. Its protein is CASSLTTGKTQYF.

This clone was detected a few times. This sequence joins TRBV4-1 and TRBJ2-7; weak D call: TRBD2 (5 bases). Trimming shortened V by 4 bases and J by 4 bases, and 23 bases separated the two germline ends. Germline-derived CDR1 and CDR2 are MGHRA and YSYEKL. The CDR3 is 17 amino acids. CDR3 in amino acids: CASSRNVQLGEAYEQYF. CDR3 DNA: TGCGCCAGCAGCCGTAATGTTCAATTGGGAGAAGCTTACGAGCAGTACTTC.

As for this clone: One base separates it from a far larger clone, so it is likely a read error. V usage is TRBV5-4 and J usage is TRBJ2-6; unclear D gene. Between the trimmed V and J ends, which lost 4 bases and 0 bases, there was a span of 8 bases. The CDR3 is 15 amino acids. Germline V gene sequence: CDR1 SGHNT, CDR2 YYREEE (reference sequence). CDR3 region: CASSINLSGANVLTF. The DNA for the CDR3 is TGTGCCAGCAGCATCAATCTCTCTGGGGCCAACGTCCTGACTTTC. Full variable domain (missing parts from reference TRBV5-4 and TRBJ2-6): ETGVTQSPTHLIKTRGQQVTLRCSSQSGHNTVSWYQQALGQGPQFIFQYYREEENGRGNFPPRFSGLQFPNYSSELNVNALELDDSALYLCASSINLSGANVLTFGAGSRLTVL.

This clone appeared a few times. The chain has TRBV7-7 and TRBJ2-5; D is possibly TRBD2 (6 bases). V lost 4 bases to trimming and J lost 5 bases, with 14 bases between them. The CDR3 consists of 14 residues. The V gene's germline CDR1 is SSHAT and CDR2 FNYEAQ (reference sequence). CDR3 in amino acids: CASSSSEGGETQYF. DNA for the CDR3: TGTGCCAGCAGCTCAAGTGAAGGAGGGGAGACCCAGTACTTC.

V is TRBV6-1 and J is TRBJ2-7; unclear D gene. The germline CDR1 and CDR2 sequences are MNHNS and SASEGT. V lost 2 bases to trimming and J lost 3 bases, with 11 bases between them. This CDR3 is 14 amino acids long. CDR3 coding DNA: TGTGCCAGCAGTGAACCGTCTCGTGGCTACGAGCAGTACGTC. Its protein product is CASSEPSRGYEQYV.

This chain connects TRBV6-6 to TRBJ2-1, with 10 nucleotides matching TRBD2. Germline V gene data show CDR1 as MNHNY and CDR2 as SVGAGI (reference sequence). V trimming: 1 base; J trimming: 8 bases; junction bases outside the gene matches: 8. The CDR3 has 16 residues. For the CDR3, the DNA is TGTGCCAGCAGTTACTTCACTAGCGGGAACCACCATGAGCAGTTCTTC. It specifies CASSYFTSGNHHEQFF.

CDR3: CASSITGEGNQPQHF. In nucleotides, the CDR3 is TGTGCCAGCTCAATTACAGGGGAGGGCAATCAGCCCCAGCATTTT. The V call is TRBV18, the J call TRBJ1-5; 7 bases align to TRBD1. V dropped 5 bases and J dropped 2; count of bases not matched to a gene: 6. Per the germline V gene, CDR1 is KGHSH and CDR2 is LQKENI. This CDR3 has 15 residues. The full variable domain, with the rest looked up from reference TRBV18 and TRBJ1-5, is NAGVMQNPRHLVRRRGQEARLRCSPMKGHSHVYWYRQLPEEGLKFMVYLQKENIIDESGMPKERFSAEFPKEGPSILRIQQVVRGDSAAYFCASSITGEGNQPQHFGDGTRLSIL.

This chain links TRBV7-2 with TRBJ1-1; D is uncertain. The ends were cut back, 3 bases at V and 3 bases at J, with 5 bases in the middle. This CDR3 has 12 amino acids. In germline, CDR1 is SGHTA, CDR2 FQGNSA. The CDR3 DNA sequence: TGTGCCAGCAGCTTCCGGGACACTGAAGCTTTCTTT. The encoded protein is CASSFRDTEAFF.

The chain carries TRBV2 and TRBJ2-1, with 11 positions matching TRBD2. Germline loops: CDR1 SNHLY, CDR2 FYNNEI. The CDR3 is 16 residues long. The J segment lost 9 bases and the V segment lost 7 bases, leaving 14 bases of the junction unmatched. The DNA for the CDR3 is TGTGCCAGCATCCTAAGGGGACTAGCGGAGGGGGTTGAGCAGTTCTTC. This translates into CASILRGLAEGVEQFF.

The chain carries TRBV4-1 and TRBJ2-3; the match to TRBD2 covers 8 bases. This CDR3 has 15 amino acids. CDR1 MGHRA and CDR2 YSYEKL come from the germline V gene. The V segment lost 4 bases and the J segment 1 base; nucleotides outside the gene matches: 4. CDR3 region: CASSRQTSGTDTQYF. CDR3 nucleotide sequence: TGCGCCAGCAGCCGCCAGACTAGCGGCACAGATACGCAGTATTTT.

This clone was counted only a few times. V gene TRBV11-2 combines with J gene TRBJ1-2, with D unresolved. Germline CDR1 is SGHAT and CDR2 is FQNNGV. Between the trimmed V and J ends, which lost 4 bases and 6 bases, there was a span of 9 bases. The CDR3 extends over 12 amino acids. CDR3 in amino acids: CASSSRRDGYTF. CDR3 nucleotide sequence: TGTGCCAGCAGCTCAAGAAGGGATGGCTACACCTTC.

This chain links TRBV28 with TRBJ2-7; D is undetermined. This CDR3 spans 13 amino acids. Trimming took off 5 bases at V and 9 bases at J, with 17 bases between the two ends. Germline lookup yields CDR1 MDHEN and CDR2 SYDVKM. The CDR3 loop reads CASSPTDAERQYV. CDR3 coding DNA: TGTGCCAGCAGTCCAACGGACGCGGAGAGGCAGTACGTC.

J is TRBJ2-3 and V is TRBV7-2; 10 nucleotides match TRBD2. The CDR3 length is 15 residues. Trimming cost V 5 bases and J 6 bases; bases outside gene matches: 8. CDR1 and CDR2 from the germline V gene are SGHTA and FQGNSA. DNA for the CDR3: TGTGCCAGCAGCCCGCGGACTAGCGGCGAGGATACGCAGTATTTT. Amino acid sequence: CASSPRTSGEDTQYF.